These T cell receptor beta chains were read from a single sample in a study of blood T cell repertoires in COVID-19. Sequenced by immunoSEQ multiplex PCR; TCRdb stores in-frame clones only, minus some. The table lists 250,000 to 350,000 clones, approximately 90% of them singletons, with roughly 0.8% in the top ten. Sequencing was performed on peripheral blood. These receptors all stem from a man aged 30 to 45 with acute or convalescent COVID-19. Both conserved end residues are part of each CDR3. Fields, in order: clone size, D gene, V gene, J gene, CDR3 protein, CDR3 DNA. D genes are given only for firm matches. Where a row states a size, it is once, few, many or the class of an expanded clone; other rows omit it.

size: -; D: -; V: TRBV12-3/TRBV12-4; J: TRBJ1-1; CDR3: CASSLTGFGAFF; DNA: TGTGCCAGCAGCCTAACAGGCTTCGGAGCTTTCTTT
size: few; D: -; V: TRBV28; J: TRBJ1-5; CDR3: CASSSGGGGRQPQHF; DNA: TGTGCCAGCAGCTCGGGGGGGGGCGGAAGGCAGCCCCAGCATTTT
size: -; D: -; V: TRBV6-5; J: TRBJ1-5; CDR3: CASSRRPFGNQPQHF; DNA: TGTGCCAGCAGCCGCAGGCCCTTCGGCAATCAGCCCCAGCATTTT
size: -; D: TRBD1; V: TRBV6-5; J: TRBJ2-7; CDR3: CASSYRYGTGDYEQYF; DNA: TGTGCCAGCAGTTACAGGTACGGAACAGGGGACTACGAGCAGTACTTC
size: -; D: -; V: TRBV6-1; J: TRBJ2-1; CDR3: CASSDNLVGGVSEQFF; DNA: TGTGCCAGCAGTGATAACCTGGTGGGAGGAGTAAGTGAGCAGTTCTTC
size: -; D: -; V: TRBV12-3/TRBV12-4; J: TRBJ2-5; CDR3: CASSLRIQETQYF; DNA: TGTGCCAGCAGTTTGCGAATCCAAGAGACCCAGTACTTC
size: -; D: -; V: TRBV30; J: TRBJ1-4; CDR3: CAGTKGGEKLFF; DNA: TGTGCTGGGACGAAAGGGGGTGAAAAACTGTTTTTT
size: -; D: TRBD2; V: TRBV29-1; J: TRBJ2-3; CDR3: CSVAGTSGGSTDTQYF; DNA: TGCAGCGTCGCCGGGACTAGCGGGGGGAGCACAGATACGCAGTATTTT
size: -; D: -; V: TRBV5-1; J: TRBJ2-1; CDR3: CASSLGPIGATYNEQFF; DNA: TGCGCCAGCAGCTTGGGGCCCATTGGGGCCACCTACAATGAGCAGTTCTTC
size: -; D: TRBD1; V: TRBV7-2; J: TRBJ2-5; CDR3: CASSRDRGQETQYF; DNA: TGTGCCAGCAGCCGGGACAGGGGTCAAGAGACCCAGTACTTC
size: -; D: TRBD1; V: TRBV7-9; J: TRBJ2-7; CDR3: CASSSRDRGLFEQYF; DNA: TGTGCCAGCAGCTCCCGGGACAGGGGGCTCTTCGAGCAGTACTTC
size: -; D: TRBD1; V: TRBV12-3/TRBV12-4; J: TRBJ2-2; CDR3: CASRATGSGELFF; DNA: TGTGCCAGCAGGGCGACAGGGTCCGGGGAGCTGTTTTTT
size: once; D: -; V: TRBV28; J: TRBJ1-2; CDR3: CASSLSPVNYGYTF; DNA: TGTGCCAGCAGTTTATCCCCCGTTAACTATGGCTACACCTTC
size: once; D: TRBD1; V: TRBV6-5; J: TRBJ2-3; CDR3: CASGQGASTDTQYF; DNA: TGTGCCAGTGGACAGGGGGCTAGCACAGATACGCAGTATTTT
size: -; D: TRBD1; V: TRBV11-2; J: TRBJ1-4; CDR3: CASSALGQWGEKLFF; DNA: TGTGCCAGCAGCGCCCTGGGACAGTGGGGGGAAAAACTGTTTTTT